This passage covers 15 T cell receptor beta chains from one sample sequenced in a study of blood T cell repertoires in COVID-19. Produced via immunoSEQ multiplex PCR; TCRdb's table is partial and in-frame only. The sample yields hundreds of thousands of clones, about 94% seen once. The sample was peripheral blood. These receptors came from a man aged 55 to 70 with COVID-19, enrolled during active disease.

The chain has TRBV30 and TRBJ1-1, with a possible D match to TRBD1 (5 bases). The CDR3 length is 14 residues. V was pared by 3 bases and J by 10 bases, with 21 bases between. Germline V gene data show CDR1 as GTSNPN and CDR2 as SVGIG (reference sequence). The CDR3 DNA is TGTGCCTGGAGGCTTGGCAGCAGCAGCGGGGGAGCTTTCTTT. Its translation is CAWRLGSSSGGAFF.

This rearrangement joins TRBV7-2 to TRBJ2-7, with TRBD2 matching 12 bases. This CDR3 region has 13 residues. V dropped 4 bases and J dropped 7; count of bases not matched to a gene: 2. Germline lookup yields CDR1 SGHTA and CDR2 FQGNSA. The CDR3 nucleotides are TGTGCCAGCAGCTGGCTAGCGGGAGGGGAGCAGTACTTC. Translation: CASSWLAGGEQYF.

This chain links TRBV5-1 with TRBJ2-1; possible D gene TRBD2, 5 bases. The CDR3 covers 13 residues. Germline CDR1 and CDR2: SGHRS and YFSETQ. The V and J ends lost 1 base and 10 bases respectively, with 12 bases between them. The CDR3 bases are TGCGCCAGCAGCTTGCGCCCCGGGGAAGAGCAGTTCTTC. It yields the protein CASSLRPGEEQFF.

The chain uses TRBV5-1 and TRBJ1-1; possibly TRBD1 for D (6 bases). This CDR3 has 16 residues. Trimming took off 0 bases at V and 1 base at J, with 13 bases between the two ends. The V gene's germline CDR1 is SGHRS and CDR2 YFSETQ. CDR3 nucleotides: TGCGCCAGCAGCTTGGCAACAGGGAATAAGAACACTGAAGCTTTCTTT. It yields the protein CASSLATGNKNTEAFF.

CDR3 in DNA: TGCGCCAGCAGCCGTGGGGGAGGGAACACTGAAGCTTTCTTT. Protein product: CASSRGGGNTEAFF. The chain combines TRBV5-1 with TRBJ1-1; perhaps TRBD1 as D (5 bases). V lost 4 bases and J 1 base, leaving 11 bases between the germline ends. Per germline, CDR1 SGHRS and CDR2 YFSETQ. This CDR3 spans 14 amino acids.

A note on this clone: Different DNA sequences within this sample yield the same CDR3. V gene TRBV18 combines with J gene TRBJ1-1; D is possibly TRBD1 (6 bases). The CDR3 contains 13 residues. Trimming took off 3 bases at V and 1 base at J, with 6 bases between the two ends. Germline loops: CDR1 KGHSH, CDR2 LQKENI. In nucleotides, the CDR3 is TGTGCCAGCTCACCGACAGGGAACACTGAAGCTTTCTTT. It yields the protein CASSPTGNTEAFF.

The chain links TRBV7-9 to TRBJ2-2, with 11 bases fitting TRBD2. Germline V lookup: CDR1 SEHNR, CDR2 FQNEAQ (reference sequence). There are 18 residues in the CDR3. Germline trimming cut 4 bases from V and 6 bases from J; bases unmatched to any gene: 13. CDR3 residues: CASSSTGTSGLGAGELFF. As DNA, the CDR3 is TGTGCCAGCAGCTCGACCGGGACTAGCGGCCTTGGGGCCGGGGAGCTGTTTTTT.

The chain joins TRBV10-3 to TRBJ1-3, with D perhaps matching TRBD1 (5 bases). From germline, CDR1 is ENHRY and CDR2 SYGVKD. CDR3 length equals 17 residues. The germline V and J ends were trimmed by 7 bases and 0 bases, with 19 bases remaining between them. The CDR3 nucleotides read TGTGCCATCACGTCTCACGCAGGGAAGAGCTCTGGAAACACCATATATTTT. Translated, it gives CAITSHAGKSSGNTIYF.

The chain has TRBV27 and TRBJ2-2; 11 bases are shared with TRBD2. CDR1 is MNHEY, CDR2 SMNVEV, per germline (reference sequence). V lost 7 bases, J lost 1 base, and 5 bases stayed unmatched. This CDR3 has 16 amino acids. The CDR3 DNA reads TGTGCCAGCACACCGGGACTAGCGGTGAACACCGGGGAGCTGTTTTTT. The encoded protein is CASTPGLAVNTGELFF.

The V gene is TRBV6-5, the J gene TRBJ1-5; a possible D gene is TRBD1 (5 bases). Trimming cost V 6 bases and J 3 bases, with 15 bases left between them. CDR1 is MNHEY, CDR2 SVGAGI, per germline. The CDR3 loop spans 15 amino acids. CDR3 region: CASSPRQSYNQPQHF. Here the CDR3 DNA reads TGTGCCAGCAGCCCCCGACAGAGCTACAATCAGCCCCAGCATTTT.

The J gene is TRBJ1-1, the V gene TRBV23-1; D may be TRBD1 (6 bases). TRBV23-1 is marked as an open reading frame, function uncertain. This CDR3 spans 14 amino acids. V lost 10 bases, J lost 3 bases, and 18 bases lay in between. CDR3 in amino acids: CANFLTGSYTEAFF. CDR3 in DNA: TGCGCCAACTTTCTCACAGGGTCCTACACTGAAGCTTTCTTT.

CDR3 DNA: TGCGCCAGCACCCTGAATCAGCCCCAGCATTTT. This sequence encodes CASTLNQPQHF. J is TRBJ1-5 and V is TRBV23-1, with no clear D. TRBV23-1 is sorted into the ORF group, with uncertain function. Deletions cut 7 bases from V and 4 bases from J, with 5 bases between. The CDR3 covers 11 residues.

The genes are TRBV6-5 and TRBJ1-1; D might be TRBD1 (5 bases). With 7 bases removed from V and 6 bases from J, the gap between germline ends came to 15 bases. Germline CDR1 is MNHEY and CDR2 is SVGAGI. CDR3 length: 13 residues. CDR3 bases: TGTGCCAGCAAAACAGGTGGAACTTCTGAAGCTTTCTTT. This codes for CASKTGGTSEAFF.

This chain joins TRBV30 and TRBJ2-7; 9 bases fit TRBD1. CDR1 is GTSNPN and CDR2 is SVGIG in the germline V gene (reference sequence). This CDR3 is built from 13 residues. After removal of 6 bases from V and 2 bases from J, the junction contained 5 bases not matched to a gene. The CDR3 spells CACGTGWAYEQYF. CDR3 sequence (DNA): TGTGCCTGCGGGACAGGGTGGGCCTACGAGCAGTACTTC.

The chain is built from TRBV21-1 and TRBJ2-7; the D segment call TRBD2 is taken from the table without a DNA check. TRBV21-1 is a recognized pseudogene. The CDR3 has 12 amino acids. CDR3 sequence: CASSPEFHEQYF. The CDR3 coding sequence is TGTGCCAGCAGCCCTGAGTTCCACGAGCAGTACTTC.